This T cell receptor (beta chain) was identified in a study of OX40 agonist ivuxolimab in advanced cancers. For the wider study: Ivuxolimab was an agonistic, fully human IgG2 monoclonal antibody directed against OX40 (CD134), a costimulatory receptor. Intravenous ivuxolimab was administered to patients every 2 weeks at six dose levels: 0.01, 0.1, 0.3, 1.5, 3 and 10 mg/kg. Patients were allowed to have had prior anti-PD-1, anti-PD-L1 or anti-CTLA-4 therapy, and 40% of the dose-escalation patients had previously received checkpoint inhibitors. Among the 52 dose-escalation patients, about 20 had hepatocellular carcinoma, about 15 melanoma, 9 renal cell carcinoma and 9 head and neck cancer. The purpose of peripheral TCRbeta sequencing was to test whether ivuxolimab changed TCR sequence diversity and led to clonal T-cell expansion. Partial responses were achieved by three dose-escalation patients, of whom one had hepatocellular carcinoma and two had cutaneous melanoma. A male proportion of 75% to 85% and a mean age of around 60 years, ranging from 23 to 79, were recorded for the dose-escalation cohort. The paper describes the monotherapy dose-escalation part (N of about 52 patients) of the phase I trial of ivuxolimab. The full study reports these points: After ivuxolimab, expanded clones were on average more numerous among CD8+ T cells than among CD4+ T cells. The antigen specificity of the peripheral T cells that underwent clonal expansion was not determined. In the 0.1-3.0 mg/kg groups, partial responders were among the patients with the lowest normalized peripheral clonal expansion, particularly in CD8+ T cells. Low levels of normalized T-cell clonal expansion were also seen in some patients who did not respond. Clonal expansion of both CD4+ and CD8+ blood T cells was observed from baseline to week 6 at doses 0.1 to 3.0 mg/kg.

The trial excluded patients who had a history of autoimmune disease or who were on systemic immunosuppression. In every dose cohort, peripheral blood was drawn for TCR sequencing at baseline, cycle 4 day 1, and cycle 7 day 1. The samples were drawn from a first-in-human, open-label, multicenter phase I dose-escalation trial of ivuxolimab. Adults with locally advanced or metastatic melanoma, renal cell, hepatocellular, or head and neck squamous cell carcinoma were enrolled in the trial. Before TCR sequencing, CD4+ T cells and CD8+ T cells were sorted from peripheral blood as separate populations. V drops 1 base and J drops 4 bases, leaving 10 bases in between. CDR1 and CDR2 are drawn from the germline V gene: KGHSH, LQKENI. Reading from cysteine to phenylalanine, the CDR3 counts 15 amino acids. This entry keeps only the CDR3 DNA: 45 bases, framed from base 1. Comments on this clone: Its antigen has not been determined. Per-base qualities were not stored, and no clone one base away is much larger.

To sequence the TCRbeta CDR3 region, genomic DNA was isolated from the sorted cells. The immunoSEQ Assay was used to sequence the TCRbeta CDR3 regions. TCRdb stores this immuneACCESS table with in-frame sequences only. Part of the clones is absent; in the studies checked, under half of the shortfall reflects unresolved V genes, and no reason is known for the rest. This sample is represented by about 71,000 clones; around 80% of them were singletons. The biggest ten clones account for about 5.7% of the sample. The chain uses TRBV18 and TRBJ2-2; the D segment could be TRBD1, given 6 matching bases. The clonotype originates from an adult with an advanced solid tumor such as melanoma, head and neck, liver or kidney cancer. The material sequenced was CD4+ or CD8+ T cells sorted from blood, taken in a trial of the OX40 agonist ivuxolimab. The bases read TGTGCCAGCTCACCACAGACAGGTTCCACCGGGGAGCTGTTTTTT. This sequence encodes CASSPQTGSTGELFF.